This T cell receptor (beta chain) was observed in a study of blood T cell repertoires in COVID-19. Study context: The origin of the acute and convalescent COVID-19 samples was the United States, Italy and Spain.

Patients at the Seattle site were enrolled during active infection and followed longitudinally. Per the original data handling: Amplifying reference gene primers gave estimates of nucleated cell counts. Libraries were prepared by immunoSEQ multiplex PCR; TCRdb keeps only in-frame clonotypes and omits some of them. V and J calls and clone size are those listed in that table; D and trimming were worked out from the DNA. The sample holds roughly 340,000 clones; 88% are singletons and the top ten take just under 7.5%. Germline V gene data show CDR1 as SGHTA and CDR2 as FQGNSA. Trimming took 5 bases from V and 3 from J; bases not matched to a gene: 6. CDR3 length equals 16 residues.

Sequenced sample: peripheral blood. This receptor was obtained from a woman aged 65 to 85 with COVID-19, enrolled during active disease. J is TRBJ2-7 and V is TRBV7-2, with 14 nucleotides matching TRBD2. DNA of the CDR3: TGTGCCAGCAGCAATAGACTAGCGGGGGGGATCTACGAGCAGTACTTC. Protein product: CASSNRLAGGIYEQYF.